The T cell receptor (beta chain) under discussion was sequenced for a study of blood T cell repertoires in COVID-19. Profiling relied on immunoSEQ multiplex PCR, and the TCRdb table lists in-frame clones only, not all of them. The sample includes around 60,000 clones, just over 85% of them seen just once. The germline gives CDR1 MNHNS, CDR2 SASEGT. This CDR3 is 14 amino acids long. About this clone: One end of the junction fails to match germline, which may point to a read error.

The chain links TRBV6-1 to TRBJ2-7, with D maybe TRBD1 (6 bases). This clonotype was sampled from a man aged 40-55 years with acute or convalescent COVID-19. The material sequenced was peripheral blood. CDR3 loop: CASRETGKTYEQYF. As DNA, the CDR3 is TGTGCCAGCCGTGAGACAGGCAAAACCTACGAGCAGTACTTC.